This TCR beta chain was captured in a study of cytomegalovirus exposure and HLA in healthy donors. The repertoire was sequenced with immunoSEQ multiplex PCR; TCRdb's copy has only in-frame clones and lacks some. The sample includes under 400,000 clones, 88% seen only once; the top ten take approximately 0.96%. The clonotype was recovered from a man aged 25 to 40 in good health and CMV-seronegative. The sequenced sample was PBMCs.

CDR3 nucleotide sequence: TGTGCCAGCAGTGAAGGGCTAGCGGGGGGGCCCGGGGAGCTGTTTTTT. This codes for CASSEGLAGGPGELFF. The chain links TRBV2 to TRBJ2-2; TRBD2 aligns across 12 bases. The CDR3 totals 16 residues. Germline V lookup: CDR1 SNHLY, CDR2 FYNNEI. J gave up 6 bases and V 1 base, and 3 bases lay outside the gene matches.